Listed below are T cell receptor beta chains from one sample, sequenced in a study of early T cells in non-severe SARS-CoV-2 infection. Each CDR3 protein is one row after TCRdb ran MiXCR on the 5' RACE reads. Of roughly 62,000 distinct CDR3 sequences in the sample, under 10% are singletons; the top ten hold 3% to 4%. Sample: whole blood. The origin of the receptors is an adult who was a healthcare worker with PCR-confirmed SARS-CoV-2 infection or an uninfected control (not recorded which). Each CDR3 is given without its conserved first and last residue.

v_gene	j_gene	CDR3aa
TRBV5-4	TRBJ2-3	ASSLAGPVPSTDTQY
TRBV6-4	TRBJ2-1	ASSALGASLNEQF
TRBV3-1	TRBJ1-3	ASSPGPYSENTIY
TRBV20-1	TRBJ2-4	SAGSGGLAKNIQY
TRBV19	TRBJ2-6	ASSVRRQGATGANVLT
TRBV19	TRBJ2-7	ASSWIWAREQY
TRBV6-1	TRBJ2-1	VSMGTDSYNEQF
TRBV7-6	TRBJ2-7	ASSPRTGQSEQY
TRBV7-8	TRBJ1-5	ASSHGTGGSGQPQH
TRBV29-1	TRBJ2-7	SVRTSGGYEQY
TRBV5-5	TRBJ1-2	ASSPQGANYGYT
TRBV5-1	TRBJ2-5	ASSLMRGARETQY
TRBV6-2/TRBV6-3	TRBJ2-7	ASRKLVEQY
TRBV6-5	TRBJ2-3	ASSSTPAWTDTQY
TRBV6-5	TRBJ2-7	ASSLVAGAWYEQY
TRBV4-2	TRBJ2-5	ASSPGTSGSQETQY
TRBV20-1	TRBJ2-1	SARPGGSGSYNEQF
TRBV28	TRBJ1-1	ASRVQGALPEAF
TRBV10-3	TRBJ1-1	AIRTYRGSRNTEAF
TRBV10-3	TRBJ2-6	AISPTPGQGRSGTNVLT
TRBV10-2	TRBJ2-5	ASRYREGETQY
TRBV7-9	TRBJ2-7	ASSTGTGDEQY
TRBV9	TRBJ2-4	ASSVEQGAGVIQY
TRBV28	TRBJ2-2	ASGGRPSNTGELF
TRBV5-1	TRBJ2-5	ASSIRTGLKYQETQY
TRBV7-2	TRBJ1-6	ASSVQTGDNSPLH
TRBV10-3	TRBJ2-2	AISASGLAAAGELF
TRBV3-1	TRBJ2-7	ASSQALPAGGIKQY
TRBV19	TRBJ2-7	ASSRQTPGDEQY
TRBV28	TRBJ2-7	ASSFPPSYEQY
TRBV12-3/TRBV12-4	TRBJ1-6	ASSFDSDSPLH
TRBV11-2	TRBJ2-7	ASSYTSGGSNYEQY
TRBV29-1	TRBJ1-2	SGGTNYGYT
TRBV27	TRBJ2-7	ATRARREAYEQY
TRBV12-3/TRBV12-4	TRBJ1-1	ASSRARADEAF
TRBV29-1	TRBJ2-1	SARVGQSGNEQF
TRBV6-2/TRBV6-3	TRBJ2-7	ASSNGGEQY
TRBV29-1	TRBJ1-5	SVAGGSNQPQH
TRBV2	TRBJ2-1	ASSPRGTYNEQF
TRBV28	TRBJ2-7	ASSPWTSGTNYEQY
TRBV7-9	TRBJ1-2	ATSRQGLDGYT
TRBV20-1	TRBJ2-2	SALTANTGELF